The next 21 T cell receptor beta chains were all read from a single sample in a study of post-analysis software for immune sequencing data. Study-level findings and limits: Higher frequency in patients than in controls was seen for roughly five TRBV segments, with TRBV5-6, TRBV5-1 and TRBV20-1 among them.

Antigens for these TCRs are unknown. Built from TCR beta cDNA, the libraries had unique molecular identifiers in them. TCRdb called the PCR reads again in MiXCR, with one record for every CDR3 protein. The data show about 500,000 distinct CDR3 sequences, with 45% seen just once and roughly 12% held by the top ten. The source material was blood. These receptors all stem from a girl between 10 and 17 years old with multiple sclerosis.

The V gene is TRBV28, the J gene TRBJ2-7, with unresolved D. The V gene lost 4 bases and the J gene lost 0 bases, with 10 bases spanning the gap. CDR3 length: 14 amino acids. Germline V gene data show CDR1 as MDHEN and CDR2 as SYDVKM. CDR3 bases: TGTGCCAGCAGTTGCTCCAGCTTCTCCTACGAGCAGTACTTC. Its translation is CASSCSSFSYEQYF.

The V gene is TRBV19, the J gene TRBJ2-4, with D perhaps TRBD1 (5 bases). Germline assignment: CDR1 LNHDA and CDR2 SQIVND (reference sequence). Trimming cost V 6 bases and J 9 bases, with 15 bases left between them. CDR3 length: 13 amino acids. In DNA, the CDR3 is TGTGCCAGTAGACCCGCCGGGCAGGGCATTCAGTACTTC. As protein: CASRPAGQGIQYF.

The chain uses TRBV29-1 and TRBJ2-1; unclear D gene. Looked up from germline, CDR1 is SQVTM and CDR2 is ANQGSEA. The V end was cut by 4 bases, the J end by 4 bases, with 14 bases between. The CDR3 has 14 amino acids. The CDR3 here is CSVVPDLPYNEQFF. The CDR3 DNA reads TGCAGCGTTGTTCCGGACCTTCCGTACAATGAGCAGTTCTTC.

A few counts support this clonotype. One junction end does not reproduce the germline sequence, and a read error may be involved. The V and J genes are TRBV7-9 and TRBJ2-7; D tentatively reads TRBD1 or TRBD2 (5 bases each). This CDR3 is 15 amino acids long. Germline V gives CDR1 SEHNR, CDR2 FQNEAQ (reference sequence). CDR3 in amino acids: CPSSDRRDGAYEQYF. The CDR3 coding sequence is TGTCCCAGCAGCGACCGTCGGGACGGCGCCTACGAGCAGTACTTC.

This clonotype was counted a few times. The V gene is TRBV4-3, the J gene TRBJ2-3; maybe TRBD2 (6 bases). The germline gives CDR1 LGHNA, CDR2 YSLEER. Trimming removed 2 bases from V and 5 bases from J, with 23 bases in between. This CDR3 contains 18 residues. The CDR3 loop is CASSQNGLSGAAVDTQYF. CDR3 DNA sequence: TGCGCCAGCAGCCAAAACGGCCTCTCGGGAGCGGCCGTAGATACGCAGTATTTT.

The V call is TRBV29-1, the J call TRBJ2-5; 12 nucleotides align to TRBD2. The germline V gene encodes CDR1 SQVTM and CDR2 ANQGSEA. The length of the CDR3 is 15 residues. Trimming at V came to 7 bases and at J to 11 bases, leaving 17 bases not matched to a gene. This CDR3 reads CSGLTSGSPSKEQYF. CDR3 DNA: TGCAGCGGGCTGACTAGCGGGAGCCCTAGCAAAGAGCAGTACTTC. The full variable domain, completed using reference TRBV29-1 and TRBJ2-5, is SAVISQKPSRDICQRGTSLTIQCQVDSQVTMMFWYRQQPGQSLTLIATANQGSEATYESGFVIDKFPISRPNLTFSTLTVSNMSPEDSSIYLCSGLTSGSPSKEQYFGPGTRLLVL.

The chain carries TRBV7-9 and TRBJ2-1, with TRBD1 matching over 8 bases. J gave up 10 bases and V 2 bases, and 7 bases lay outside the gene matches. CDR1 is SEHNR and CDR2 is FQNEAQ in the germline V gene (reference sequence). CDR3 length: 14 residues. DNA of the CDR3: TGTGCCAGCAGCTTATCCGCAGGGGGCTTCGAGCAGTTCTTC. Its translation: CASSLSAGGFEQFF.

J is TRBJ2-5 and V is TRBV28; tentative D call: TRBD2 (5 bases). The J call may be in error: the DNA end matches TRBJ2-7 better. Germline lookup yields CDR1 MDHEN and CDR2 SYDVKM. The CDR3 loop spans 14 amino acids. The chain's CDR3 is CASSPPSMSAEQYF. The DNA of the CDR3 is TGTGCCAGCAGTCCGCCTAGCATGTCGGCCGAGCAGTACTTC.

This clonotype was seen only a few times. The chain is built from TRBV2 and TRBJ2-5, with 7 bases matching TRBD1. The J call may be faulty, since TRBJ2-7 better matches the DNA end. Germline V gene lookup returns CDR1 SNHLY and CDR2 FYNNEI. This CDR3 has 13 residues. Written as DNA, the CDR3 is TGTGCCAGCAGGAGGGACAGAGAAAACGAGCAGTACTTC. Its translation: CASRRDRENEQYF.

This clonotype was observed a handful of times. The chain is built from TRBV25-1 and TRBJ2-7, with 9 nucleotides matching TRBD1. Germline V gene lookup returns CDR1 MGHDK and CDR2 SYGVNS. V lost 5 bases and J lost 0; bases outside the gene matches: 5. The length of the CDR3 is 15 residues. CDR3 nucleotides: TGTGCCAGCAGTAATGACAGGGGGTCCTCCTACGAGCAGTACTTC. It encodes CASSNDRGSSYEQYF.

This chain uses TRBV19 with TRBJ2-1; D is uncertain. TRBJ2-7 explains the end of the DNA better; the J call may be wrong. Per the germline V gene, CDR1 is LNHDA and CDR2 is SQIVND (reference sequence). This CDR3 has 13 residues. The CDR3 DNA reads TGTGCCAGTAGTATAGCACCATCCTACGAGCAGTACTTC. This translates into CASSIAPSYEQYF.

V and J are TRBV10-3 and TRBJ2-7, with D perhaps matching TRBD2 (5 bases). CDR1 is ENHRY and CDR2 is SYGVKD in the germline V gene. V lost 6 bases and J lost 4, with 22 bases in between. CDR3 size: 16 residues. The DNA of the CDR3 is TGTGCCATCAGCTCGAACAGCAACCCATCGGGGTACGAGCAGTACTTC. Protein: CAISSNSNPSGYEQYF.

V usage is TRBV28 and J usage is TRBJ1-5; D unclear. This CDR3 comprises 15 residues. CDR1 is MDHEN and CDR2 is SYDVKM in the germline V gene. V was cut by 4 bases and J by 3 bases, with 13 bases left in between. DNA of the CDR3: TGTGCCAGCAGTTCTCAGGTAGTCTCCAATCAGCCCCAGCATTTT. Translated: CASSSQVVSNQPQHF.

This clonotype appeared a few times. The V and J genes are TRBV7-8 and TRBJ2-5; 13 nucleotides align to TRBD2. CDR3 length: 16 residues. Germline loops: CDR1 SGHVS, CDR2 FQNEAQ. V lost 5 bases to trimming and J lost 2 bases; unmatched junction nucleotides: 5. CDR3 in DNA: TGTGCCAGCAGCCCACCGGGACTAGCGGGGCAAGAGACCCAGTACTTC. Translated: CASSPPGLAGQETQYF.

The chain joins TRBV7-3 to TRBJ2-1; 13 bases agree with TRBD2. Germline CDR1 reads SGHTA; CDR2 reads FQGTGA. Germline trimming cut 5 bases from V and 9 bases from J; bases unmatched to any gene: 4. This CDR3 region has 14 residues. The CDR3 bases are TGTGCCAGCAGCCCTTGGACTAGCGGGAGTGAGCAGTTCTTC. This codes for CASSPWTSGSEQFF.

This clonotype came up a few times. The chain couples TRBV20-1 to TRBJ2-1; tentative D call: TRBD2 (5 bases). Germline lookup yields CDR1 DFQATT and CDR2 SNEGSKA (reference sequence). V was cut by 2 bases and J by 8 bases, with 19 bases left in between. The length of the CDR3 is 15 residues. Here the CDR3 reads CSARSGRASEDEQFF. DNA of the CDR3: TGCAGTGCTAGAAGCGGTCGGGCGTCAGAGGATGAGCAGTTCTTC.

This clonotype has ten or more counts. CDR3 bases: TGTGCCAGCAGTAGACTAGCGGGAGGAACAGATACGCAGTATTTT. Translation gives CASSRLAGGTDTQYF. The chain has TRBV12-3 or TRBV12-4 and TRBJ2-3; TRBD2 matches 13 bases. CDR3 size: 15 residues. V was clipped by 5 bases and J by 3 bases; unmatched bases: 2.

V gene TRBV3-1 combines with J gene TRBJ1-3; TRBD1 matches at 8 bases. The CDR3 contains 17 residues. J lost 0 bases, V lost 4 bases, and 8 bases had no gene match. The germline V gene encodes CDR1 LGHDT and CDR2 YNNKEL (reference sequence). CDR3 nucleotides: TGTGCCAGCAGCCCCCGGACAGGGCAGAGCTCTGGAAACACCATATATTTT. Translating it yields CASSPRTGQSSGNTIYF.

The V gene is TRBV5-1, the J gene TRBJ2-7, with D unresolved. Trimming stripped 0 bases from V and 4 bases from J, with 8 bases between. The CDR3 runs 13 residues. Germline V gene data show CDR1 as SGHRS and CDR2 as YFSETQ. CDR3 sequence reads: CASSLVDGYEQYF. The DNA for the CDR3 is TGCGCCAGCAGCTTGGTAGACGGATACGAGCAGTACTTC.

CDR3 coding DNA: TGTGCCAGCTCACCGTCGGGGACTAACTATGGCTACACCTTC. Encoded protein: CASSPSGTNYGYTF. The rearrangement uses TRBV18 and TRBJ1-2; D unresolved. CDR3 length equals 14 residues. Germline CDR1 and CDR2: KGHSH and LQKENI. V was clipped by 3 bases and J by 0 bases, with 8 bases between them.

This clonotype has just a few counts. The rearrangement joins TRBV20-1 to TRBJ2-1; D may match TRBD1 or TRBD2 (5 bases each). The V end was cut by 1 base, the J end by 7 bases, with 20 bases between. Germline CDR1 reads DFQATT; CDR2 reads SNEGSKA (reference sequence). The CDR3 covers 16 residues. The CDR3 DNA reads TGCAGTGCTAGAGCCCTGAGGGGCGACCTGGGTAATGAGCAGTTCTTC. Translating it yields CSARALRGDLGNEQFF.